This record concerns one T cell receptor beta chain sequence. The sample originates from a study of blood T cell repertoires in COVID-19. In the study overall: T cells, B-cell-depleted T cells, or PBMCs supplied cDNA or gDNA.

Authors' methods: The assay estimated nucleated cells by amplifying reference gene primers. The protocol was immunoSEQ multiplex PCR, while the TCRdb copy is restricted to in-frame clones and leaves out a portion. V and J calls and clone size are as listed in that table; D and trimming were resolved from the DNA. The sample yields a few hundred thousand clones, 87% seen once. This CDR3 has 15 amino acids. J was trimmed by 7 bases and V by 0 bases; bases with no gene match: 6. The germline V gene encodes CDR1 SGHRS and CDR2 YFSETQ. Each recovered donor of Cohort 3 presented with two negative PCRs, clearance, or symptom resolution.

The TCR originated in a woman aged 45 to 65 who had recovered from COVID-19. Sample: PBMCs or T cells enriched from blood (not recorded which). The chain combines TRBV5-1 with TRBJ2-2; TRBD1 aligns across 7 bases. CDR3 coding DNA: TGCGCCAGCAGCTTGGAGGGGGCGGAAGGCGGGGAGCTGTTTTTT. This codes for CASSLEGAEGGELFF.